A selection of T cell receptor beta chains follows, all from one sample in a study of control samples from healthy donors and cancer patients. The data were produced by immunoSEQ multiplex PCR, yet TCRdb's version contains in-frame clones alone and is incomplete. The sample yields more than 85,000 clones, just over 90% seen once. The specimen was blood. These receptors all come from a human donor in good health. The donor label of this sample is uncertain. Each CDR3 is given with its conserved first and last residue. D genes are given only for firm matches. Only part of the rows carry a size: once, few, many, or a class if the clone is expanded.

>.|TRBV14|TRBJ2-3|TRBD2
TGTGCCAGCAGTCTGGGGACTAGCTCAGATACGCAGTATTTT
CASSLGTSSDTQYF
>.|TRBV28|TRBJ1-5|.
TGTGCCAGCAGTTTGGAGGTGTCGGGCAATCAGCCCCAGCATTTT
CASSLEVSGNQPQHF
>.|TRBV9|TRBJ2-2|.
TGTGCCAGCAGCGTTTTTGACGGAACTACCGGGGAGCTGTTTTTT
CASSVFDGTTGELFF
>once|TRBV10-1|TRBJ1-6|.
TGCGCCAGCAGTGGCCCCGGCCCTTTTTTACTATATAATTCACCCCTCCACTTT
CASSGPGPFLLYNSPLHF
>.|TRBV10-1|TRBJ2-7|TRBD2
TGCGCCAGCAGTGGTCCCGCGGGGGGCACGTACGAGCAGTACTTC
CASSGPAGGTYEQYF
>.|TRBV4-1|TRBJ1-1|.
TGCGCCAGCAGCCAAGGTCCGAACACTGAAGCTTTCTTT
CASSQGPNTEAFF
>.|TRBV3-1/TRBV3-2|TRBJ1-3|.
TGTGCCAGCAGCCAAGGCGCAGGAAACACCATATATTTT
CASSQGAGNTIYF
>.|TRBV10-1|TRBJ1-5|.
TGCGCCAGCAGTCTTACTCTGCCGCTGGGCCTTCCCGCCCAGCATTTT
CASSLTLPLGLPAQHF
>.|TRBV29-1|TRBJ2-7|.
TGCAGCGCCTCGACAGGAAACTACGAGCAGTACTTC
CSASTGNYEQYF
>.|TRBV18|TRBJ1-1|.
TGTGCCAGCTCACCAGGGGGGCTAGGGAACACTGAAGCTTTCTTT
CASSPGGLGNTEAFF
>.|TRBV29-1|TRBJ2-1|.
TGCAGCGTTGACCCCTACAATGAGCAGTTCTTC
CSVDPYNEQFF
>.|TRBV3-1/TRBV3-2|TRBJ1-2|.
TGTGCCAGCAGGGGGACGGGGGGCTATGGCTACACCTTC
CASRGTGGYGYTF
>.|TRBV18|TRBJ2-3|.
TGTGCCAGCTCACTGGGCAGGGGATACGATACGCAGTATTTT
CASSLGRGYDTQYF
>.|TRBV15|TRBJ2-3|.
TGTGCCACCAGCAGGGGGCCATCCTTAGATACGCAGTATTTT
CATSRGPSLDTQYF
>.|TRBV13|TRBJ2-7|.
TGTGCCAGCAGCTTGGGCACAGGTTTTCGGGAGCAGTACTTC
CASSLGTGFREQYF
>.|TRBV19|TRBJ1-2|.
TGTGCCAGTAGTATCGACGGCATCTATGGCTACACCTTC
CASSIDGIYGYTF
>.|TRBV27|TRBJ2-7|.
TGTGCCAGCAGTTTACGGCTGAGGGGCTACGAGCAGTACTTC
CASSLRLRGYEQYF
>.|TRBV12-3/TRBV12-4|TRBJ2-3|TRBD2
TGTGCCAGCAGCGCGGGGGGGGGAAGTGCGCAGTATTTT
CASSAGGGSAQYF
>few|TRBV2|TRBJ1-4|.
TGTGCCAGCAGCAACCGAGCCGCAACTAATGAAAAACTGTTTTTT
CASSNRAATNEKLFF
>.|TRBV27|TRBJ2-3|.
TGTGCCAGCAGTATACGACAGGTCACAGATACGCAGTATTTT
CASSIRQVTDTQYF
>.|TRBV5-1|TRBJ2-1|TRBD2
TGCGCCAGCAGCTTGGAGGGGAGGGAGTTGGGTGAGCAGTTCTTC
CASSLEGRELGEQFF
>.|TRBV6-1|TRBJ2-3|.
TGTGCCAGCAGTGAAGTCTTTTTCCGAGATACGCAGTATTTT
CASSEVFFRDTQYF
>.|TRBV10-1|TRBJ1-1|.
TGCGCCAGCAGTGCCTCAGGGGCTGGGGCTGAAGCTTTCTTT
CASSASGAGAEAFF
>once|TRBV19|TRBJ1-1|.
TGTGCCAGTAGTAGGGCTACTGAAGCTTTCTTT
CASSRATEAFF
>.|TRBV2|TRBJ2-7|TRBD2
TGTGCCAGCGCTTTACTAGCGGGGGGAATCGAGCAGTACTTC
CASALLAGGIEQYF
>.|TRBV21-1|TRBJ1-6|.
TGTGCCAGCAGCAGACCCGCAGAAGGGTCACCCCTCCACTTT
CASSRPAEGSPLHF
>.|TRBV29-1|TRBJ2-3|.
TGCAGCGTTGGCCCTCGTAGCACAGATACGCAGTATTTT
CSVGPRSTDTQYF
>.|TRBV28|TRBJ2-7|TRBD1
TGTGCCAGCAGTTCTTCCGGGACAGGGATCCACGAGCAGTACTTC
CASSSSGTGIHEQYF
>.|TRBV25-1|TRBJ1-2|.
TGTGCCAGCAGGAGCAAGGGATATGGCTACACCTTC
CASRSKGYGYTF
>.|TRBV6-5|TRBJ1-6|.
TGTGCCAGCAGGTGGGATGGTAATTCACCCCTCCACTTT
CASRWDGNSPLHF
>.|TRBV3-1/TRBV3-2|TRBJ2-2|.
TGTGCCAGCAGCCAAACGGGCGCCCTAAACACCGGGGAGCTGTTTTTT
CASSQTGALNTGELFF
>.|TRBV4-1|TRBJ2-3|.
TGCGCCAGCAGCCAAGATAGTAGCACAGATACGCAGTATTTT
CASSQDSSTDTQYF
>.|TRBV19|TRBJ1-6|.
TGTGCCAGTAGTGGGGGCAACTATAATTCACCCCTCCACTTT
CASSGGNYNSPLHF
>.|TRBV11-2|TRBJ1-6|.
TGTGCCAGCAGCTTGCGGACACCCCCCCAATCACCCCTCCACTTT
CASSLRTPPQSPLHF
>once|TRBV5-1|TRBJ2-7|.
TGCGCCAGCAGCTTGGGGCCAGGGGAAGGTCGCGAGCAGTACTTC
CASSLGPGEGREQYF
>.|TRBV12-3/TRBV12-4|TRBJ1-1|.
TGTGCCAGCAGTTTGGAGGGGACGAGTAAAGCTTTCTTT
CASSLEGTSKAFF
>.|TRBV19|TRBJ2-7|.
TGTGCCAGTAGTATCGGCCACAGGGACCCCTACGAGCAGTACTTC
CASSIGHRDPYEQYF
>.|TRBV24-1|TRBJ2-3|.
TGTGCCACCAGGGGACGGATCACAGATACGCAGTATTTT
CATRGRITDTQYF
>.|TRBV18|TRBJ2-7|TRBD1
TGTGCCAGCTCATCGGGGAGCGGGACAGGGGAATCCCCGCCGTACGAGCAGTACTTC
CASSSGSGTGESPPYEQYF
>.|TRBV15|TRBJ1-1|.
TGTGCCACCAGCAGAGATAAGGGTCTGAACACTGAAGCTTTCTTT
CATSRDKGLNTEAFF
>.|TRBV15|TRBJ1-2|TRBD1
TGTGCCACCAGCACGACAGGGAACTATGGCTACACCTTC
CATSTTGNYGYTF
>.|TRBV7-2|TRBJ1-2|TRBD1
TGTGCCAGCAGCTTAAGGGGACAGGGGGTCAATGGCTACACCTTC
CASSLRGQGVNGYTF
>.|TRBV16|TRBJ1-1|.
TGTGCCAGCAGCCCTAGTCACGGGGGGACTGAAGCTTTCTTT
CASSPSHGGTEAFF
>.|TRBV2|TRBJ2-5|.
TGTGCCAGCAGTGTATCTCTTATAGAGACCCAGTACTTC
CASSVSLIETQYF
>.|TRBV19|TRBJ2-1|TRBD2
TGTGCCAGTAGCGGGATATTAGCGGGGAGAAATGAGCAGTTCTTC
CASSGILAGRNEQFF